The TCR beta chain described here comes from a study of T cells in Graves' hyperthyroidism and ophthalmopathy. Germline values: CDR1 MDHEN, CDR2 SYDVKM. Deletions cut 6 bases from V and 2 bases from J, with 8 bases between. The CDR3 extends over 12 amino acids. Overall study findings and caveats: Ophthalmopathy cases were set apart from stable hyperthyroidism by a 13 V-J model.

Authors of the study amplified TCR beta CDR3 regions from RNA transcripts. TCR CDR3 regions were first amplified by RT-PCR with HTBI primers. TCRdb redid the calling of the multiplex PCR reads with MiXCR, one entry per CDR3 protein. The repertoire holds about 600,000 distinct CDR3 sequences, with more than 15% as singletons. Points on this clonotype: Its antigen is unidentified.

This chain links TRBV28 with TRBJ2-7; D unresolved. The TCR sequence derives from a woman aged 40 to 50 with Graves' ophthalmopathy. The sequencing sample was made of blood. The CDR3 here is CASSRRPYEQYF. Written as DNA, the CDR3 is TGTGCCAGCAGCCGGAGACCCTACGAGCAGTACTTC.